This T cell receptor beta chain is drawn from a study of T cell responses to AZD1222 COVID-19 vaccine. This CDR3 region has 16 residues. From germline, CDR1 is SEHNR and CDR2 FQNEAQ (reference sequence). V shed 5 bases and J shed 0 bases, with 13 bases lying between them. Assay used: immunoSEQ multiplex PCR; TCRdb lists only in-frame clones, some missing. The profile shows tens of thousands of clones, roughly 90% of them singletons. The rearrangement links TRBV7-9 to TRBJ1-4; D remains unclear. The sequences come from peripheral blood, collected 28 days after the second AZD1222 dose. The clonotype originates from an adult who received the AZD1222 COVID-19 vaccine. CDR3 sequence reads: CASSPPRGSTNEKLFF. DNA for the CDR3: TGTGCCAGCAGCCCCCCCCGTGGTTCAACTAATGAAAAACTGTTTTTT.